This T cell receptor (beta chain) derives from a study of regulatory T cells in long-lasting Graves disease. Study context: Duration of antithyroid drug therapy among newly diagnosed Graves' patients was under 3 months. The study, taken as a whole, reports: Accuracy was possibly reduced by small sample size.

This CDR3 has 14 residues. The germline gives CDR1 ENHRY, CDR2 SYGVKD. V trimming: 3 bases; J trimming: 9 bases; junction bases outside the gene matches: 6. The time point here: newly diagnosed GD, antithyroid drugs for less than 3 months. Extracted PBMC RNA gave rise to the TCR library. According to the study, TCR beta libraries were built with iRepertoire HTBI primers and CDR3-region Arm-PCR. One entry per CDR3 protein, called by TCRdb with MiXCR from the multiplex PCR reads. The data hold 350,000 to 450,000 distinct CDR3 sequences, with approximately 15% observed a single time. This clonotype was recorded at least ten times. What it binds is not known. These data are also associated with another study on T cells in Graves' hyperthyroidism and ophthalmopathy. That study adds: Clonotypes that were expanded in thyroid above 0.001 mostly appeared in blood too.

The sequences come from peripheral blood mononuclear cells (PBMCs), collected at new diagnosis, from a patient treated with antithyroid drugs. The gene calls are TRBV10-3 and TRBJ2-1, with 9 bases identical to TRBD2. This receptor was obtained from a woman in her forties with Graves disease. CDR3 region: CAISDKREVGEQFF. The CDR3 coding sequence is TGTGCCATCAGTGACAAGCGGGAGGTGGGTGAGCAGTTCTTC.